One sample yielded the 13 T cell receptor beta chains listed below, sequenced in a study of T cell changes during pregnancy in multiple sclerosis (dated by TCRdb to about 2019). Libraries were made using the immunoSEQ multiplex PCR assay. TCRdb re-hosts the immuneACCESS table, in-frame sequences only. Its copies lack some clones; in the studies checked, an unresolved V gene accounts for under half of them, and the cause for the rest is not known. The sample yields about 49,000 clones; roughly 94% were counted once. Of the sample, approximately 5.5% is held by the ten largest clones. Sequenced here: CD8+ T cells from peripheral blood mononuclear cells, sampled before pregnancy. The receptors shown here come from a female donor with multiple sclerosis, enrolled in a pregnancy study.

The rearrangement uses TRBV27 and TRBJ1-2; 7 positions agree with TRBD1. The CDR3 covers 15 residues. The germline gives CDR1 MNHEY, CDR2 SMNVEV (reference sequence). J lost 4 bases, V lost 6 bases, and 11 bases had no gene match. The CDR3 sequence: CASRGTVPEGYGYTF. The CDR3 coding sequence is TGTGCCAGCAGGGGGACAGTGCCAGAGGGCTATGGCTACACCTTC.

This clone is medium-sized in the sample. The sample carries other DNA sequences with the same CDR3. The V gene is TRBV6-1, the J gene TRBJ2-1; 7 bases are a match to TRBD2. Germline lookup yields CDR1 MNHNS and CDR2 SASEGT. V dropped 2 bases and J dropped 0; count of bases not matched to a gene: 1. The CDR3 consists of 15 residues. This chain's CDR3 is CASSELAGSYNEQFF. DNA for the CDR3: TGTGCCAGCAGTGAATTAGCGGGCTCCTACAATGAGCAGTTCTTC.

The V and J genes are TRBV30 and TRBJ2-1; a weak D match, TRBD2 (5 bases). CDR1 and CDR2 from the germline V gene are GTSNPN and SVGIG (reference sequence). Trimming left V 7 bases short and J 6 bases short, with 13 bases between. The CDR3 extends over 12 amino acids. The DNA for the CDR3 is TGTGCCTTCGATCTTCGGGGCAATGAGCAGTTCTTC. It is translated as CAFDLRGNEQFF. The complete variable domain, with remaining parts taken from reference TRBV30 and TRBJ2-1, reads SQTIHQWPATLVQPVGSPLSLECTVEGTSNPNLYWYRQAAGRGLQLLFYSVGIGQISSEVPQNLSASRPQDRQFILSSKKLLLSDSGFYLCAFDLRGNEQFFGPGTRLTVL.

This clone is a singleton in its sample. The chain uses TRBV9 and TRBJ1-2; 10 bases agree with TRBD1. The ends lost 5 bases at V and 7 bases at J; junction bases unmatched: 2. The CDR3 totals 12 residues. Germline V lookup: CDR1 SGDLS, CDR2 YYNGEE. CDR3 in DNA: TGTGCCAGCAGGGACAGGGGGACTGGCTACACCTTC. Amino acid sequence: CASRDRGTGYTF.

The chain is built from TRBV10-1 and TRBJ2-2, with D possibly matching TRBD2 (5 bases). The CDR3 sequence is 13 residues long. V lost 0 bases and J 6 bases, leaving 5 bases between the germline ends. Looked up from germline, CDR1 is WNHNN and CDR2 is SYGVQD (reference sequence). CDR3 amino acids: CASSESRAGELFF. CDR3 bases: TGCGCCAGCAGTGAGTCGAGGGCCGGGGAGCTGTTTTTT.

In DNA form, the CDR3 reads TGTGCCAGTAGTATTGGCTCGCCGAACACCGGGGAGCTGTTTTTT. Its translation is CASSIGSPNTGELFF. This chain joins TRBV19 and TRBJ2-2; D is unclear. V was clipped by 3 bases and J by 0 bases, with 8 bases between them. The CDR3 sequence is 15 residues long. Germline V gives CDR1 LNHDA, CDR2 SQIVND (reference sequence).

This sequence joins TRBV18 and TRBJ2-7, with D perhaps matching TRBD1 (6 bases). The length of the CDR3 is 14 residues. The V gene's germline CDR1 is KGHSH and CDR2 LQKENI. The V end was cut by 2 bases, the J end by 4 bases, with 12 bases between. CDR3 DNA: TGTGCCAGCTCACCAGGACAGCTAAAGTACGAGCAGTACTTC. Its protein product is CASSPGQLKYEQYF.

The sample holds one count of this clone. The V gene is TRBV10-3, the J gene TRBJ1-5; the D gene is possibly TRBD1 (5 bases). Germline CDR1 reads ENHRY; CDR2 reads SYGVKD. Trimming removed 0 bases at V and 6 bases at J, with 9 bases between. The CDR3 is 14 residues long. CDR3 amino acids: CAISESRGSQPQHF. The DNA for the CDR3 is TGTGCCATCAGTGAGTCGCGGGGGAGTCAGCCCCAGCATTTT.

A single count supports this clone. V usage is TRBV19 and J usage is TRBJ2-7; TRBD2 agrees at 9 bases. The CDR3 has 14 amino acids. V gave up 10 bases and J gave up 1 base; unmatched junction bases: 8. Per the germline V gene, CDR1 is LNHDA and CDR2 is SQIVND (reference sequence). CDR3 nucleotide sequence: TGTGCCACCGCTCCGGGACTAGCTTCCTACGAGCAGTACTTC. This codes for CATAPGLASYEQYF.

This clone has just one count. The V and J genes are TRBV6-1 and TRBJ2-7; TRBD1 matches 8 bases. This CDR3 contains 18 residues. After removal of 1 base from V and 3 bases from J, the junction contained 14 bases not matched to a gene. Germline CDR1 and CDR2: MNHNS and SASEGT. This chain's CDR3 is CASSEDFSGTGGFYEQYF. In nucleotides, the CDR3 is TGTGCCAGCAGTGAAGACTTTTCCGGGACAGGAGGCTTCTACGAGCAGTACTTC.

The rearrangement links TRBV27 to TRBJ2-5, with D maybe TRBD1 (6 bases). CDR3 size: 17 residues. V was trimmed by 6 bases and J by 0 bases, leaving 20 bases between them. Germline-derived CDR1 and CDR2 are MNHEY and SMNVEV (reference sequence). The CDR3 sequence: CASSPSPGQQNQETQYF. The CDR3 DNA reads as TGTGCCAGCAGCCCAAGCCCCGGACAGCAAAACCAAGAGACCCAGTACTTC.

The rearrangement links TRBV29-1 to TRBJ2-3; D perhaps matches TRBD1 (5 bases). Trimming stripped 0 bases from V and 2 bases from J, with 15 bases between. Germline values: CDR1 SQVTM, CDR2 ANQGSEA. The CDR3 is made up of 16 amino acids. In DNA form, the CDR3 reads TGCAGCGTTGAAGAGCTCAGGGTTGGCACCACAGATACGCAGTATTTT. Translated, it gives CSVEELRVGTTDTQYF.

The CDR3 protein is CAGQDNQPQHF. CDR3 sequence (DNA): TGTGCCGGACAGGACAATCAGCCCCAGCATTTT. This chain connects TRBV28 to TRBJ1-5, with 7 bases matching TRBD1. With V trimmed by 11 bases and J by 3 bases, 1 base remained unmatched. The CDR3 covers 11 residues. CDR1 and CDR2 from the germline V gene are MDHEN and SYDVKM.